This record covers a single T cell receptor (beta chain). Its antigen remains unknown. The data were obtained in a study of Graves' ophthalmopathy and Graves' hyperthyroidism. Study as a whole: Stable hyperthyroidism was defined by absence of ophthalmopathy within 18 months of follow-up. Whole-study results and caveats: In blood appeared most of the expanded thyroid clonotypes whose frequency exceeded 0.001. Sensitivity reached 87.88% and specificity around 81% for a 13-signature model separating ophthalmopathy from stable hyperthyroidism.

RNA served as the template for amplifying TCR beta CDR3 regions. Scientists carried out first-round RT-PCR using HTBI primers and then a second-round multiplex PCR. MiXCR, applied by TCRdb to the multiplex PCR reads, yields one record per CDR3 protein. This table has 1 million to 1.3 million distinct CDR3 sequences, about 38% appearing once. Eligible hyperthyroidism cases comprised new diagnoses of under 2 months' duration in individuals aged 18 to 65. The sample consisted of peripheral blood or thyroid tissue (not recorded which). The sequence was collected from an adult man with Graves' hyperthyroidism.

CDR3 sequence: CSGTSGSTWFF. The CDR3 DNA follows: TGCAGCGGGACAAGCGGGAGTACGTGGTTCTTC. The J gene is TRBJ2-1, the V gene TRBV29-1, with 8 bases matching TRBD2. Germline CDR1 SQVTM, CDR2 ANQGSEA. The CDR3 loop spans 11 amino acids. The junction had 11 bases not matched to a gene; V was cut back by 7 bases and J by 15 bases.